The source of this T cell receptor beta chain is a study of long-term antiretroviral therapy in people with HIV. Version v3.0 of the immunoSEQ assay ran at survey level. TCRdb's table, derived via immunoSEQ multiplex PCR, lists solely in-frame clones and lacks some. The data hold 20,000 to 25,000 clones, with approximately 88% observed a single time. Per germline, CDR1 SGHRS and CDR2 YFSETQ. The CDR3 is made up of 18 amino acids. Trimming cost V 0 bases and J 0 bases, with 19 bases left between them. J is TRBJ2-7 and V is TRBV5-1; D may be TRBD1 or TRBD2 (5 bases each). The source was unsorted PBMCs, collected 1.2 years after starting antiretroviral therapy. The sequence was collected from a woman aged 40 to 49 with HIV. CDR3 in amino acids: CASSLVGGRGASSYEQYF. Here the CDR3 DNA reads TGCGCCAGCAGCTTGGTCGGCGGTAGAGGGGCAAGCTCCTACGAGCAGTACTTC.